These 25 T cell receptor beta chains came from one sample sequenced in a study of Ad26.COV2.S vaccination and SARS-CoV-2 variants. Sequencing was performed with immunoSEQ multiplex PCR; in TCRdb, only in-frame clones are kept and a portion is missing. The sample shows some 390,000 clones, about 91% of them seen only once. Treatment defined: around 19 received Ad26.COV2.S at low or high dose, single or two shots; 5 received placebo; per-sample allocation not given. The study sampled participants on day 63 after the first vaccine or placebo injection. The sequencing used peripheral blood, collected in a trial of Ad26.COV2.S vaccine versus placebo. Receptors were obtained from a person between 18 and 65 years old who received the Ad26.COV2.S COVID-19 vaccine or a placebo.

DNA for the CDR3: TGTGCCAGCAGCTTAAGCGTACGGGGATCTATTTACACCGGGGAGCTGTTTTTT. This gives the protein CASSLSVRGSIYTGELFF. The chain has TRBV7-8 and TRBJ2-2; D is perhaps TRBD2 (5 bases). The CDR3 is made up of 18 amino acids. The germline CDR1 and CDR2 sequences are SGHVS and FQNEAQ. V lost 2 bases and J lost 3, with 19 bases in between.

The chain combines TRBV9 with TRBJ1-3; D is uncertain. Trimming shortened V by 4 bases and J by 3 bases, and 14 bases separated the two germline ends. The CDR3 totals 15 residues. The germline V gene has CDR1 SGDLS and CDR2 YYNGEE. The CDR3 sequence: CASSPQTWGGNTIYF. The CDR3 nucleotides read TGTGCCAGCAGCCCACAGACCTGGGGTGGAAACACCATATATTTT.

CDR3 sequence (DNA): TGTGCCAGCAGTGAATTCCCAGCGGCGCAAGAGACCCAGTACTTC. Its translation is CASSEFPAAQETQYF. V and J are TRBV25-1 and TRBJ2-5, with D perhaps matching TRBD2 (5 bases). The V gene lost 1 base and the J gene lost 2 bases, with 11 bases spanning the gap. Germline CDR1 is MGHDK and CDR2 is SYGVNS. The CDR3 is made up of 15 amino acids.

This chain links TRBV28 with TRBJ1-1; D ambiguous. The CDR3 runs to 14 residues. Germline V gene sequence: CDR1 MDHEN, CDR2 SYDVKM. Trimming removed 2 bases from V and 3 bases from J, with 10 bases in between. CDR3 protein: CASSLKGWDTEAFF. In nucleotides, the CDR3 is TGTGCCAGCAGTTTAAAGGGTTGGGACACTGAAGCTTTCTTT.

The J gene is TRBJ2-1, the V gene TRBV3-1 (or the pseudogene TRBV3-2), with D maybe TRBD1 (5 bases). The CDR3 covers 15 residues. The V gene's germline CDR1 is LGHDT and CDR2 YNNKEL (reference sequence). Trimming pared 4 bases from V and 5 bases from J, leaving 15 bases between. The CDR3 sequence is CASSPQVLGNNEQFF. Written as DNA, the CDR3 is TGTGCCAGCAGCCCACAGGTTTTAGGCAACAATGAGCAGTTCTTC.

The chain joins TRBV11-3 to TRBJ2-2, with 7 bases aligning to TRBD1. This CDR3 has 15 residues. Germline CDR1 reads SGHNT; CDR2 reads YENEEA. The trim removed 5 bases at V and 7 bases at J, leaving 10 bases unmatched. The CDR3 DNA sequence: TGTGCCAGCAGCCGAGGGGGCGCGATCAGCGGGGAGCTGTTTTTT. Protein sequence: CASSRGGAISGELFF.

DNA of the CDR3: TGTGCCACCAGTAGTAGTTGGACAGGGACTTACGAGCAGTACTTC. Amino acid sequence: CATSSSWTGTYEQYF. The V call is TRBV19, the J call TRBJ2-7, with 8 bases that match TRBD1. This CDR3 region has 15 residues. Per germline, CDR1 LNHDA and CDR2 SQIVND (reference sequence). V gave up 10 bases and J gave up 4 bases; unmatched junction bases: 15.

The chain uses TRBV6-5 and TRBJ2-1; a possible D gene is TRBD2 (6 bases). From germline, CDR1 is MNHEY and CDR2 SVGAGI. V was shortened by 2 bases and J by 7 bases, with 12 bases between the two germline ends. CDR3 length: 14 amino acids. The CDR3 sequence: CASSYPSGQNEQFF. The DNA for the CDR3 is TGTGCCAGCAGTTACCCCAGCGGGCAAAATGAGCAGTTCTTC.

V usage is TRBV20-1 and J usage is TRBJ1-1; D remains ambiguous. The V gene's germline CDR1 is DFQATT and CDR2 SNEGSKA (reference sequence). The CDR3 totals 9 residues. The V and J ends lost 3 bases and 8 bases respectively, with 4 bases between them. As DNA, the CDR3 is TGCAGTGCTAGCCTAGAAGCTTTCTTT. It translates to CSASLEAFF.

The chain is built from TRBV29-1 and TRBJ2-1; 12 bases line up with TRBD2. With 6 bases clipped from V and 7 bases from J, the junction kept 10 bases outside the gene matches. The CDR3 is 15 amino acids. The V gene's germline CDR1 is SQVTM and CDR2 ANQGSEA. CDR3 sequence: CSVQWTSGKKNEQFF. Here the CDR3 DNA reads TGCAGCGTACAATGGACTAGCGGGAAAAAGAATGAGCAGTTCTTC.

This clone appeared a single time. The rearrangement uses TRBV11-2 and TRBJ2-5; D is undetermined. Trimming shortened V by 1 base and J by 4 bases, and 13 bases separated the two germline ends. There are 15 residues in the CDR3. CDR1 SGHAT and CDR2 FQNNGV come from the germline V gene. The chain's CDR3 is CASSLVTTAGETQYF. Written as DNA, the CDR3 is TGTGCCAGCAGCTTAGTAACGACGGCAGGAGAGACCCAGTACTTC. The full variable domain, completed using reference TRBV11-2 and TRBJ2-5, is EAGVAQSPRYKIIEKRQSVAFWCNPISGHATLYWYQQILGQGPKLLIQFQNNGVVDDSQLPKDRFSAERLKGVDSTLKIQPAKLEDSAVYLCASSLVTTAGETQYFGPGTRLLVL.

This clone was recorded once. This sample also contains other DNA sequences that code for the same CDR3. The rearrangement uses TRBV20-1 and TRBJ2-3; D ambiguous. CDR1 DFQATT and CDR2 SNEGSKA come from the germline V gene (reference sequence). The CDR3 has 10 amino acids. The CDR3 bases are TGCAGCGCCTCCACAGATACGCAGTATTTT. This sequence encodes CSASTDTQYF.

This rearrangement joins TRBV19 to TRBJ2-5; D possibly uses TRBD1 or TRBD2 (5 bases each). Germline-derived CDR1 and CDR2 are LNHDA and SQIVND (reference sequence). The CDR3 is 15 amino acids. The germline V and J ends were trimmed by 5 bases and 3 bases, with 16 bases remaining between them. In DNA, the CDR3 is TGTGCCAGTAGTGTGTTTGGGACGGCAGAAGAGACCCAGTACTTC. Translated, it gives CASSVFGTAEETQYF.

J is TRBJ1-1 and V is TRBV5-4; D unclear. The CDR3 is made up of 14 amino acids. V was pared by 0 bases and J by 1 base, with 7 bases between. Germline loops: CDR1 SGHNT, CDR2 YYREEE (reference sequence). The CDR3 protein is CASSLDQKNTEAFF. The DNA of the CDR3 is TGTGCCAGCAGCTTGGATCAGAAGAACACTGAAGCTTTCTTT.

This chain connects TRBV6-2 or TRBV6-3 to TRBJ2-7, with D perhaps assigned TRBD1 or TRBD2 (5 bases each). Germline V CDR1 and CDR2: MNHEY, SVGEGT. CDR3 length: 13 amino acids. The germline V and J ends were trimmed by 0 bases and 6 bases, with 9 bases remaining between them. This CDR3 reads CASSYSGVSEQYF. The CDR3 DNA is TGTGCCAGCAGTTACTCGGGGGTGTCCGAGCAGTACTTC.

The genes are TRBV2 and TRBJ1-2, with 8 bases fitting TRBD1. Germline V gives CDR1 SNHLY, CDR2 FYNNEI. CDR3 length: 12 residues. The V gene end was trimmed by 4 bases and the J gene end by 7 bases; junction bases not matched to a gene: 2. The CDR3 loop reads CASSARGLGYTF. As DNA, the CDR3 is TGTGCCAGCAGTGCCAGGGGGCTTGGCTACACCTTC.

V is TRBV29-1 and J is TRBJ1-2; maybe TRBD1 (5 bases). The V end was cut by 3 bases, the J end by 5 bases, with 10 bases between. CDR3 size: 12 residues. Germline values: CDR1 SQVTM, CDR2 ANQGSEA. CDR3 in amino acids: CSVDRQGYGYTF. DNA of the CDR3: TGCAGCGTTGACCGGCAGGGATATGGCTACACCTTC.

This clone has more than one count but fewer than ten. The chain has TRBV28 and TRBJ1-1; D perhaps matches TRBD1 (5 bases). The CDR3 covers 15 residues. The V end lost 7 bases, the J end lost 3 bases, and 18 bases lay between the germline ends. Per the germline V gene, CDR1 is MDHEN and CDR2 is SYDVKM. DNA for the CDR3: TGTGCCAGCAACTCACAACGGGGGAAGTACACTGAAGCTTTCTTT. It codes for CASNSQRGKYTEAFF.

The gene calls are TRBV6-5 and TRBJ2-2, with TRBD1 matching over 9 bases. Trimming cost V 6 bases and J 5 bases; bases outside gene matches: 7. In germline, CDR1 is MNHEY, CDR2 SVGAGI. The CDR3 has 15 amino acids. The DNA for the CDR3 is TGTGCCAGCAGGCTTGCGACAGGGGGGACCGGGGAGCTGTTTTTT. Amino acids: CASRLATGGTGELFF.

The rearrangement links TRBV5-1 to TRBJ2-1; 10 bases map to TRBD2. Germline assignment: CDR1 SGHRS and CDR2 YFSETQ. Trimming cost V 3 bases and J 5 bases; bases outside gene matches: 5. CDR3 length equals 15 residues. In nucleotides, the CDR3 is TGCGCCAGCAGCTGGGTAGCGGGAGGTAACAATGAGCAGTTCTTC. Protein sequence: CASSWVAGGNNEQFF.

The V call is TRBV5-1, the J call TRBJ2-5, with D tentatively TRBD1 (6 bases). Germline CDR1 and CDR2: SGHRS and YFSETQ. V lost 4 bases, J lost 2 bases, and 12 bases lay in between. The CDR3 consists of 14 residues. The CDR3 DNA follows: TGCGCCAGCAGCCAACCGGGACAACAAGAGACCCAGTACTTC. Translated, it gives CASSQPGQQETQYF.

The rearrangement uses TRBV13 and TRBJ2-5, with D unclear. Trimming removed 6 bases from V and 2 bases from J, with 16 bases in between. This CDR3 region has 15 residues. The germline V gene has CDR1 PRHDT and CDR2 FYEKMQ (reference sequence). CDR3 in amino acids: CASRSRATAQETQYF. The CDR3 DNA sequence: TGTGCCAGCAGATCACGGGCTACTGCACAAGAGACCCAGTACTTC.

This clone showed up just a few times. V gene TRBV5-6 combines with J gene TRBJ1-2, with D perhaps matching TRBD1 (5 bases). This CDR3 spans 15 amino acids. V shed 2 bases and J shed 2 bases, with 13 bases lying between them. Germline-derived CDR1 and CDR2 are SGHDT and YYEEEE. CDR3 residues: CASSFATVGNYGYTF. The CDR3 coding sequence is TGTGCCAGCAGCTTTGCGACAGTGGGGAACTATGGCTACACCTTC.

The chain couples TRBV5-5 to TRBJ2-2; no clear D. The CDR3 sequence is 15 residues long. Germline CDR1 is SGHKS and CDR2 is YYEKEE (reference sequence). Trimming stripped 1 base from V and 0 bases from J, with 7 bases between. The CDR3 protein is CASSLQPTNTGELFF. The CDR3 DNA reads TGTGCCAGCAGCTTGCAACCGACGAACACCGGGGAGCTGTTTTTT.

This chain connects TRBV5-1 to TRBJ1-2, with no clear D. With 0 bases removed from V and 7 bases from J, the gap between germline ends came to 13 bases. The CDR3 sequence is 14 residues long. CDR1 SGHRS and CDR2 YFSETQ come from the germline V gene. CDR3 residues: CASSLEPPSLGYTF. The CDR3, as DNA: TGCGCCAGCAGCTTGGAGCCACCCTCGCTTGGCTACACCTTC.